This T cell receptor beta chain was documented in a study of graft-versus-host responses after intestinal transplantation. Study as a whole: Anti-thymocyte globulin served as induction for all recipients, who then took tacrolimus and steroids for about three years.

V was trimmed by 3 bases and J by 6 bases, leaving 15 bases between them. The CDR3 sequence is 15 residues long. Germline CDR1 reads MNHEY; CDR2 reads SMNVEV (reference sequence). Lymphocytes (intraepithelial and lamina propria) were released by processing the graft tissue. The data were produced by immunoSEQ multiplex PCR, yet TCRdb's version contains in-frame clones alone and is incomplete. Among 510 or so clones listed, roughly 90% were seen once. As to this clone: The antigen is not known.

Study conclusions and caveats: GvH clonotypes were identified within recipient marrow, with a subset emerging first in ileum or blood.

The TCR sequence derives from a human patient who received an intestinal transplant, so some T cells may come from the graft donor. This chain links TRBV27 with TRBJ1-5; possibly TRBD1 for D (5 bases). The material sequenced was ileum tissue, taken 43 to 45 days after intestinal transplant. The CDR3 sequence: CASSFFQGGGQPQHF. The CDR3 DNA sequence: TGTGCCAGCAGTTTTTTCCAGGGCGGCGGTCAGCCCCAGCATTTT.